The sequence of this TCR beta chain was determined in a study of shared clonotypes between healthy human individuals. Method: immunoSEQ multiplex PCR; TCRdb's copy keeps in-frame clones and lacks some. The table records 2 million to 2.5 million clones, about 92% of them present only once. Naivety among CD8 cells was defined by CD45RO negativity and positive CCR7 selection, thereby excluding terminally differentiated effector memory CD45RA+ cells. V dropped 3 bases and J dropped 3; count of bases not matched to a gene: 8. This CDR3 has 16 residues. Germline V gives CDR1 LNHNV, CDR2 YYDKDF (reference sequence). Study-wide results and caveats: With four donors compared, 4% to 5% of naive CD4 clonotypes were shared.

For this clone: Its antigen remains unidentified.

The TCR originated in a young man in good health. Some clones in this sample may be carry-over from other donors' samples. The chain is built from TRBV15 and TRBJ2-1; 7 nucleotides agree with TRBD1. The sequencing input was naive CD8+ T cells from PBMCs. The CDR3 spells CATSRIRDSLYNEQFF. The CDR3 nucleotides are TGTGCCACCAGCAGGATCCGGGACAGCCTCTACAATGAGCAGTTCTTC.